Listed here are 12 T cell receptor beta chains from one sample, sequenced in a study of OX40 agonist ivuxolimab in advanced cancers. The assay was immunoSEQ multiplex PCR, and TCRdb's table has in-frame clones only and misses some. The sample gives about 84,000 clones, about 88% of which show up once; 0.19% is in the top ten. The starting material was CD4+ or CD8+ T cells sorted from blood, obtained in a trial of the OX40 agonist ivuxolimab. The origin of the receptors is an adult with an advanced solid tumor such as melanoma, head and neck, liver or kidney cancer.

This chain connects TRBV14 to TRBJ1-2; D uncertain. Germline V lookup: CDR1 SGHDN, CDR2 FVKESK. Between the trimmed V and J ends, which lost 4 bases and 4 bases, there was a span of 10 bases. This CDR3 has 13 residues. CDR3 DNA: TGTGCCAGCAGCCTAGGGTATCGCTATGGCTACACCTTC. Protein product: CASSLGYRYGYTF. The variable domain in full, with the rest retrieved from reference TRBV14 and TRBJ1-2, is EAGVTQFPSHSVIEKGQTVTLRCDPISGHDNLYWYRRVMGKEIKFLLHFVKESKQDESGMPNNRFLAERTGGTYSTLKVQPAELEDSGVYFCASSLGYRYGYTFGSGTRLTVV.

This chain connects TRBV7-3 to TRBJ2-5, with 7 bases matching TRBD1. The CDR3 is 18 residues long. The junction had 14 bases not matched to a gene; V was cut back by 0 bases and J by 4 bases. Germline V gene sequence: CDR1 SGHTA, CDR2 FQGTGA. This CDR3 is CASSLTGLRRGLRETQYF. The CDR3 DNA is TGTGCCAGCAGCTTAACGGGTTTGCGCAGGGGGTTACGAGAGACCCAGTACTTC.

The V and J genes are TRBV27 and TRBJ2-1; 8 bases align to TRBD1. The CDR3 sequence is 13 residues long. The germline V gene has CDR1 MNHEY and CDR2 SMNVEV (reference sequence). J was trimmed by 4 bases and V by 10 bases; bases with no gene match: 6. This CDR3 reads CATKTGGYNEQFF. The DNA of the CDR3 is TGTGCCACCAAAACAGGGGGATACAATGAGCAGTTCTTC.

The J gene is TRBJ1-1, the V gene TRBV20-1, with a possible D match to TRBD1 (5 bases). CDR1 and CDR2 from the germline V gene are DFQATT and SNEGSKA (reference sequence). The CDR3 consists of 11 residues. The V and J ends lost 0 bases and 7 bases respectively, with 6 bases between them. The CDR3 DNA sequence: TGCAGTGCTAGAGAGGGGCTTGAAGCTTTCTTT. It encodes CSAREGLEAFF.

The CDR3 DNA sequence: TGTGCCAGCAGCTTAGGGCAGGCCCCGAACGGGGAGCTGTTTTTT. Its protein is CASSLGQAPNGELFF. The rearrangement links TRBV11-3 to TRBJ2-2; D ambiguous. V was trimmed by 1 base and J by 7 bases, leaving 13 bases between them. Germline V gene lookup returns CDR1 SGHNT and CDR2 YENEEA. The CDR3 totals 15 residues. The entire variable domain, with the rest obtained from reference TRBV11-3 and TRBJ2-2, is as follows: EAGVVQSPRYKIIEKKQPVAFWCNPISGHNTLYWYLQNLGQGPELLIRYENEEAVDDSQLPKDRFSAERLKGVDSTLKIQPAELGDSAVYLCASSLGQAPNGELFFGEGSRLTVL.

The rearrangement links TRBV27 to TRBJ2-7; D not resolved. The CDR3 covers 16 residues. Germline values: CDR1 MNHEY, CDR2 SMNVEV (reference sequence). Deletions cut 8 bases from V and 4 bases from J, with 24 bases between. The CDR3 loop reads CASDSPIYSLGYEQYV. CDR3 nucleotides: TGTGCCAGCGACTCCCCTATATACTCGTTGGGGTACGAGCAGTACGTC.

The rearrangement links TRBV5-4 to TRBJ1-2; the D gene is possibly TRBD1 (5 bases). Germline V gene lookup returns CDR1 SGHNT and CDR2 YYREEE (reference sequence). V was cut by 4 bases and J by 10 bases, with 14 bases left in between. The CDR3 is 12 amino acids. CDR3 nucleotide sequence: TGTGCCAGCAGCGAGGGACTGCAGGACTACACCTTC. Residues: CASSEGLQDYTF.

This clone was seen once. The CDR3 DNA reads TGCGCCAGCATGGCGGGGGGGCCTTTGGCAGATACGCAGTATTTT. Protein: CASMAGGPLADTQYF. The V gene is TRBV5-1, the J gene TRBJ2-3; 9 bases match TRBD2. The CDR3 extends over 15 amino acids. The trim removed 6 bases at V and 4 bases at J, leaving 9 bases unmatched. Germline-derived CDR1 and CDR2 are SGHRS and YFSETQ.

The chain recombines TRBV6-5 with TRBJ2-1, with D perhaps being TRBD1 or TRBD2 (5 bases each). The V end was cut by 5 bases, the J end by 8 bases, with 13 bases between. This CDR3 spans 13 amino acids. Germline V CDR1 and CDR2: MNHEY, SVGAGI. DNA for the CDR3: TGTGCCAGCAGTCTCATAGAGGGGCATGAGCAGTTCTTC. It specifies CASSLIEGHEQFF.

This chain connects TRBV9 to TRBJ2-3; 11 positions agree with TRBD2. V was pared by 0 bases and J by 3 bases, with 0 bases of the junction left unmatched. Germline loops: CDR1 SGDLS, CDR2 YYNGEE. The CDR3 covers 15 residues. The CDR3 bases are TGTGCCAGCAGCGTAGGACTAGCGGGAACAGATACGCAGTATTTT. This gives the protein CASSVGLAGTDTQYF. Based on the CDR3 plus reference TRBV9 and TRBJ2-3, the full variable domain is DSGVTQTPKHLITATGQRVTLRCSPRSGDLSVYWYQQSLDQGLQFLIQYYNGEERAKGNILERFSAQQFPDLHSELNLSSLELGDSALYFCASSVGLAGTDTQYFGPGTRLTVL.

V usage is TRBV18 and J usage is TRBJ1-6; 7 nucleotides agree with TRBD1. Looked up from germline, CDR1 is KGHSH and CDR2 is LQKENI. CDR3 length: 14 residues. The V and J ends lost 6 bases and 5 bases, in that order; junction bases with no gene match: 4. The CDR3 here is CASSRTGNNSPLHF. The CDR3 coding sequence is TGTGCCAGCTCGCGGACAGGCAATAATTCACCCCTCCACTTT.

This chain connects TRBV10-3 to TRBJ2-1; D gene ambiguous. The CDR3 covers 12 residues. The V and J ends lost 2 bases and 9 bases respectively, with 8 bases between them. Germline V gene data show CDR1 as ENHRY and CDR2 as SYGVKD. The CDR3 here is CAISEPMVEQFF. DNA of the CDR3: TGTGCCATCAGTGAGCCGATGGTTGAGCAGTTCTTC.